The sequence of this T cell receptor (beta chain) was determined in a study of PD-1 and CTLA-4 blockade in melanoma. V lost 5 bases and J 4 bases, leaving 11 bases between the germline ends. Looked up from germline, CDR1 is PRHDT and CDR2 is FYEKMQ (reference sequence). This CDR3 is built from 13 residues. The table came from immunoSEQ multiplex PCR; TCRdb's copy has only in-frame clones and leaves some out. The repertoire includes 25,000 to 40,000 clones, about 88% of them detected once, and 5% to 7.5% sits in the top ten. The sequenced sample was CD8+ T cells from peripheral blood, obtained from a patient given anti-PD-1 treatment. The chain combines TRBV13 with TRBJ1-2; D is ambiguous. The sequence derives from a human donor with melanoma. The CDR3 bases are TGTGCCAGCAGCGACTCGGGCCCCTATGGCTACACCTTC. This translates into CASSDSGPYGYTF.